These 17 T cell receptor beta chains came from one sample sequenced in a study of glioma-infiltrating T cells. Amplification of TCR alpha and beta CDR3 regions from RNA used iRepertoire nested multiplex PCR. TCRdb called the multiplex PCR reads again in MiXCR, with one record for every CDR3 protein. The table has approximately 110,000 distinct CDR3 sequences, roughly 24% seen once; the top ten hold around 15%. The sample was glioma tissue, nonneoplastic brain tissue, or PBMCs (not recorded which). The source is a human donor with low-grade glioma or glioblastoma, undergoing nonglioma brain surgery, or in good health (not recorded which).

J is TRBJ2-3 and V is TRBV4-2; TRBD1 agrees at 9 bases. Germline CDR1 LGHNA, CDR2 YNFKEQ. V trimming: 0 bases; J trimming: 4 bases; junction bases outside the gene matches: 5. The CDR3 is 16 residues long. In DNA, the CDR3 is TGTGCCAGCAGCCAAGATCCCGGACAGGGGTCAGATACGCAGTATTTT. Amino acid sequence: CASSQDPGQGSDTQYF.

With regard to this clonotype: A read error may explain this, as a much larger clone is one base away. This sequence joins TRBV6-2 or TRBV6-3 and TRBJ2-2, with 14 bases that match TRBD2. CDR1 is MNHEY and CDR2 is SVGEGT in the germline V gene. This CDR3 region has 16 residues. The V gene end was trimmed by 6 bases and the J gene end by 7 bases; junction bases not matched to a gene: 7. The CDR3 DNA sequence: TGTGCCAGCAGCCGTGGGACTAGCGGGAGAAACGGGGAGCTGTTTTTT. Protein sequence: CASSRGTSGRNGELFF.

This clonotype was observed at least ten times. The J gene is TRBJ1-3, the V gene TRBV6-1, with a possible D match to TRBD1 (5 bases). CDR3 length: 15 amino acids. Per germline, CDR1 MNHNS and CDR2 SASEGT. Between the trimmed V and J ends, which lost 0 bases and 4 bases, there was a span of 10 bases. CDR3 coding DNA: TGTGCCAGCAGTGAAGCGCAAGGGGTAGGAAACACCATATATTTT. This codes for CASSEAQGVGNTIYF.

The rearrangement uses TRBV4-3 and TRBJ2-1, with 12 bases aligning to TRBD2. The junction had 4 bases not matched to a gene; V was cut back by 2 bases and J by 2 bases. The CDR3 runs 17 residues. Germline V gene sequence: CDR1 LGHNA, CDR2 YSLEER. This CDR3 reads CASSQLGTSGPYNEQFF. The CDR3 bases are TGCGCCAGCAGCCAACTCGGGACTAGCGGGCCCTACAATGAGCAGTTCTTC.

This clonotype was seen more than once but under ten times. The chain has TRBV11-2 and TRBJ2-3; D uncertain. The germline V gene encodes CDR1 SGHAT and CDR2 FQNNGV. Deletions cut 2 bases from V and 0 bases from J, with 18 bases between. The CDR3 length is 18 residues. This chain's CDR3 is CASSLMVGQGPSTDTQYF. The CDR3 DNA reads TGTGCCAGCAGCTTAATGGTAGGGCAAGGCCCTAGCACAGATACGCAGTATTTT. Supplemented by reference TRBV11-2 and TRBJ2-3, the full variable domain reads EAGVAQSPRYKIIEKRQSVAFWCNPISGHATLYWYQQILGQGPKLLIQFQNNGVVDDSQLPKDRFSAERLKGVDSTLKIQPAKLEDSAVYLCASSLMVGQGPSTDTQYFGPGTRLTVL.

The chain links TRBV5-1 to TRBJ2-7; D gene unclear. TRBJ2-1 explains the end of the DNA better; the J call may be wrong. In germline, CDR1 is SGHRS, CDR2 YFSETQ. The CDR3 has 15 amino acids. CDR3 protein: CASSPSPLEDLGQFF. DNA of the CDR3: TGCGCCAGCAGCCCTTCACCCCTGGAAGATTTAGGGCAGTTCTTC.

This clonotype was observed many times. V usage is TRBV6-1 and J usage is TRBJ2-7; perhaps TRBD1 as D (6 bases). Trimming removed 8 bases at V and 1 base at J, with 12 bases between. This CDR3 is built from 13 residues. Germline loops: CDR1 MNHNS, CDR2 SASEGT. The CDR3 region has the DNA TGTGCCAGCCCTCGGGACACTTCCTACGAGCAGTACTTC. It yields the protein CASPRDTSYEQYF.

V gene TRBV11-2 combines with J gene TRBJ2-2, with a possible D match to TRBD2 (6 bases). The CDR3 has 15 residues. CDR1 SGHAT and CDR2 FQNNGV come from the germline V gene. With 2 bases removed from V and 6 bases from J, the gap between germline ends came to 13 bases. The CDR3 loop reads CASSLMGGQAGELFF. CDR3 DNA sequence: TGTGCCAGCAGCTTAATGGGGGGTCAGGCCGGGGAGCTGTTTTTT.

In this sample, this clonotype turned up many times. CDR3: CASSPTTLADISYNEQFF. In DNA, the CDR3 is TGTGCCAGCAGTCCCACCACGCTAGCGGACATCTCCTACAATGAGCAGTTCTTC. The chain employs TRBV28 and TRBJ2-1, with 7 bases identical to TRBD2. The CDR3 covers 18 residues. Germline CDR1 is MDHEN and CDR2 is SYDVKM. Germline trimming cut 5 bases from V and 0 bases from J; bases unmatched to any gene: 13. The full variable domain, with the rest looked up from reference TRBV28 and TRBJ2-1, is DVKVTQSSRYLVKRTGEKVFLECVQDMDHENMFWYRQDPGLGLRLIYFSYDVKMKEKGDIPEGYSVSREKKERFSLILESASTNQTSMYLCASSPTTLADISYNEQFFGPGTRLTVL.

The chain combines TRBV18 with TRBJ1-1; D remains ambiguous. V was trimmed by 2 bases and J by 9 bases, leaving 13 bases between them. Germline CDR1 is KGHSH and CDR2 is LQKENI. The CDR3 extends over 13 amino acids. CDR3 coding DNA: TGTGCCAGCTCACCAAGAGGGAGGACTAAAGCTTTCTTT. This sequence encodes CASSPRGRTKAFF.

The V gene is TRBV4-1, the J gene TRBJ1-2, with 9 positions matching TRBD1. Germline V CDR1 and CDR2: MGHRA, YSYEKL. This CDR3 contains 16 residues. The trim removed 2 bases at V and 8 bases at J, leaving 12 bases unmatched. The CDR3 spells CASSQNPGQGTRGYTF. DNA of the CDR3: TGCGCCAGCAGCCAAAACCCGGGACAGGGAACGAGGGGCTACACCTTC.

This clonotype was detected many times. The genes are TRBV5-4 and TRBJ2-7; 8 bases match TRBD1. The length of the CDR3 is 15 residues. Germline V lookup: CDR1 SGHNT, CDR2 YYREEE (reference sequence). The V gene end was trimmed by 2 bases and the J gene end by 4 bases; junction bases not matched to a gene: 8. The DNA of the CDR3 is TGTGCCAGCAGCTTAGGACAGGGTCTACAGTACGAGCAGTACTTC. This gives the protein CASSLGQGLQYEQYF.

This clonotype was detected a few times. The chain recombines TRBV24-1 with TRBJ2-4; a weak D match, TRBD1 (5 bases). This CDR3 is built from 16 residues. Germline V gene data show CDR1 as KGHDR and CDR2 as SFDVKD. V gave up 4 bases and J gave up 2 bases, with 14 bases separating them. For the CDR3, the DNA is TGTGCCACCAGTGAACCTACAGGTGCTCCCAAAAACATTCAGTACTTC. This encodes CATSEPTGAPKNIQYF.

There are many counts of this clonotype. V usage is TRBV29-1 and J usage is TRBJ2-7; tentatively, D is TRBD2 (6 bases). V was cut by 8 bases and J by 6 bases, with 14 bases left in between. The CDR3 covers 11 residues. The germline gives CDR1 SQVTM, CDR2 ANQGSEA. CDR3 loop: CSFAGLREQYF. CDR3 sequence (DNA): TGCAGCTTCGCGGGACTTCGCGAGCAGTACTTC.

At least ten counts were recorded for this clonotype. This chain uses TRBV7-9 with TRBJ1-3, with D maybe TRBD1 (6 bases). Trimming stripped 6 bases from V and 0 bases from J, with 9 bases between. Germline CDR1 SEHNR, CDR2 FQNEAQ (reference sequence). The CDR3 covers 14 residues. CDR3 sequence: CASSLQGSGNTIYF. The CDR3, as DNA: TGTGCCAGCAGTTTACAGGGCTCTGGAAACACCATATATTTT.

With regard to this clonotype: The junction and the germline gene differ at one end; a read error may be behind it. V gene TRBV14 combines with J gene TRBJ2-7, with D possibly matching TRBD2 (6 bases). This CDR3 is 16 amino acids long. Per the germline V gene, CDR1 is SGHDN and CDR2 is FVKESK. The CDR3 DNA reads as TGTGCCAGCGGCCAAGATCTTTACGGGAGCTCCTACGAGCAGTACTTC. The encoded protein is CASGQDLYGSSYEQYF. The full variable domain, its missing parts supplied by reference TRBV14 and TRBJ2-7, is EAGVTQFPSHSVIEKGQTVTLRCDPISGHDNLYWYRRVMGKEIKFLLHFVKESKQDESGMPNNRFLAERTGGTYSTLKVQPAELEDSGVYFCASGQDLYGSSYEQYFGPGTRLTVT.

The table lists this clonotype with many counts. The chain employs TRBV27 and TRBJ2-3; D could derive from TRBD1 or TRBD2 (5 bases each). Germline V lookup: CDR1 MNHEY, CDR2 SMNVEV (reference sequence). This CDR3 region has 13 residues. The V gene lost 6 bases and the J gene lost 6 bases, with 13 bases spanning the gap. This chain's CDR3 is CASSALGTDTQYF. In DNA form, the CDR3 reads TGTGCCAGCAGCGCCCTAGGGACGGATACGCAGTATTTT.